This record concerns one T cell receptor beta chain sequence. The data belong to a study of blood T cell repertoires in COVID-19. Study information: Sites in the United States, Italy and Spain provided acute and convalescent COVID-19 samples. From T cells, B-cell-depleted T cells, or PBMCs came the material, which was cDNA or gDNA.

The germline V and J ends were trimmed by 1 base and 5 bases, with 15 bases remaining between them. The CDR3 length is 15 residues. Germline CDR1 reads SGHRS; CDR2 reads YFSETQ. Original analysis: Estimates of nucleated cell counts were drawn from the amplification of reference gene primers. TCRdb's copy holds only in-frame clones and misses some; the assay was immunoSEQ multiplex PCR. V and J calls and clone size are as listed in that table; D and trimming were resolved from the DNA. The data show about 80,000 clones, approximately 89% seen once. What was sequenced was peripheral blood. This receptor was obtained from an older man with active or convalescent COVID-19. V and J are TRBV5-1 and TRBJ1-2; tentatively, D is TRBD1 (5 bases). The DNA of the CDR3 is TGCGCCAGCAGCTTGTCGACTTTAGGGGCTTATGGCTACACCTTC. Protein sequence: CASSLSTLGAYGYTF.